This T cell receptor beta chain was found in a study of blood T cell repertoires in COVID-19. Method: immunoSEQ multiplex PCR; TCRdb's copy keeps in-frame clones and lacks some. The sample has around 500,000 clones; roughly 88% are singletons. The CDR3 runs 15 residues. The germline V gene has CDR1 LNHDA and CDR2 SQIVND (reference sequence). The V gene end was trimmed by 5 bases and the J gene end by 2 bases; junction bases not matched to a gene: 5. The TCR originated in a human donor in a cohort sampled during active COVID-19. The chain combines TRBV19 with TRBJ2-3; 9 bases are shared with TRBD1. The sequencing input was peripheral blood. CDR3 nucleotide sequence: TGTGCCAGTAGTCCGGACAGGGGTTACACAGATACGCAGTATTTT. Protein product: CASSPDRGYTDTQYF.